What follows are 20 T cell receptor beta chains derived from one specimen sequenced in a study of T cell responses to AZD1222 COVID-19 vaccine. Some clones are missing from TCRdb's copy, which holds only in-frame ones; the method was immunoSEQ multiplex PCR. There are about 120,000 clones in the sample; roughly 90% occur only once, and roughly 8.9% lies in the top ten. The sample in question was peripheral blood, obtained on day 0 of AZD1222 vaccination. The receptors were sampled from an adult in good health.

CDR3 residues: CASSQDGLSYNEQFF. The CDR3 DNA reads as TGTGCCAGCAGCCAGGACGGCCTGAGCTACAATGAGCAGTTCTTC. The chain carries TRBV11-2 and TRBJ2-1; no reliable D call. From germline, CDR1 is SGHAT and CDR2 FQNNGV. This CDR3 spans 15 amino acids. V gave up 5 bases and J gave up 3 bases, with 14 bases separating them.

This rearrangement joins TRBV9 to TRBJ2-7; D is undetermined. CDR1 and CDR2 (germline): SGDLS, YYNGEE. CDR3 length: 12 residues. V shed 1 base and J shed 5 bases, with 7 bases lying between them. CDR3 loop: CASSVLGDEQYF. CDR3 DNA: TGTGCCAGCAGCGTACTTGGTGACGAGCAGTACTTC.

This sequence joins TRBV4-2 and TRBJ1-3; D gene ambiguous. The CDR3 spans 15 residues. The V end was cut by 0 bases, the J end by 7 bases, with 13 bases between. Germline lookup yields CDR1 LGHNA and CDR2 YNFKEQ. CDR3 residues: CASSQDALGRNTIYF. In DNA, the CDR3 is TGTGCCAGCAGCCAAGATGCCCTGGGCCGGAACACCATATATTTT.

The sample holds many counts of this clone. The gene calls are TRBV12-3 or TRBV12-4 and TRBJ1-5, with TRBD1 as a possible D gene (5 bases). The V end lost 10 bases, the J end lost 1 base, and 11 bases lay between the germline ends. The CDR3 has 13 residues. The DNA of the CDR3 is TGTGCCACCCGACGGGGGAGCAATCAGCCCCAGCATTTT. Amino acids: CATRRGSNQPQHF.

This clone was counted a single time. The chain has TRBV5-1 and TRBJ2-1, with 8 bases lining up with TRBD2. V trimming: 5 bases; J trimming: 2 bases; junction bases outside the gene matches: 3. The V gene's germline CDR1 is SGHRS and CDR2 YFSETQ. The CDR3 sequence is 14 residues long. CDR3 sequence (DNA): TGCGCCAGCAGGCTAGCGGGTCCCTACAATGAGCAGTTCTTC. Residues: CASRLAGPYNEQFF.

The V call is TRBV30, the J call TRBJ1-6, with 10 positions matching TRBD1. CDR1 is GTSNPN, CDR2 SVGIG, per germline (reference sequence). The CDR3 totals 18 residues. V shed 1 base, J shed 4 bases, and the junction held 10 bases outside the gene matches. CDR3 bases: TGTGCCTGGAGTGGGGGGACAGGGGCGCGATTTTATAATTCACCCCTCCACTTT. It is translated as CAWSGGTGARFYNSPLHF.

V is TRBV7-9 and J is TRBJ1-1; D call uncertain. The V end was cut by 8 bases, the J end by 1 base, with 11 bases between. This CDR3 contains 13 residues. Germline CDR1 reads SEHNR; CDR2 reads FQNEAQ (reference sequence). The chain's CDR3 is CASVEVRNTEAFF. The CDR3 DNA follows: TGTGCCAGCGTCGAGGTCCGGAACACTGAAGCTTTCTTT.

CDR3 sequence reads: CTSSHDKSLAEAFF. The CDR3 DNA is TGCACCAGCAGCCACGATAAATCTCTGGCTGAAGCTTTCTTT. The rearrangement links TRBV1 to TRBJ1-1. TRBV1 is marked as a pseudogene. The CDR3 contains 14 residues.

V and J are TRBV10-2 and TRBJ1-5; D is unresolved. V was cut by 3 bases and J by 3 bases, with 12 bases left in between. This CDR3 spans 15 amino acids. The germline CDR1 and CDR2 sequences are WSHSY and SAAADI. In nucleotides, the CDR3 is TGCGCCAGCAGTGATAATTGGGAACCCAATCAGCCCCAGCATTTT. This encodes CASSDNWEPNQPQHF.

CDR3 coding DNA: TGCAGCGTTAATAGCGGGAGTTCCTACGAGCAGTACTTC. Translating gives CSVNSGSSYEQYF. V is TRBV29-1 and J is TRBJ2-7; 9 bases map to TRBD2. This CDR3 region has 13 residues. With V trimmed by 5 bases and J by 1 base, 3 bases remained unmatched. Germline V gives CDR1 SQVTM, CDR2 ANQGSEA.

The chain joins TRBV7-3 to TRBJ1-1; D is perhaps TRBD1 (5 bases). The CDR3 covers 15 residues. Germline V gene lookup returns CDR1 SGHTA and CDR2 FQGTGA. The V end lost 6 bases, the J end lost 2 bases, and 16 bases lay between the germline ends. DNA for the CDR3: TGTGCCAGCAGTCAATACGGGGCGTCCAACACTGAAGCTTTCTTT. It codes for CASSQYGASNTEAFF.

This chain joins TRBV13 and TRBJ2-5; 10 bases match TRBD2. The V gene end was trimmed by 1 base and the J gene end by 2 bases; junction bases not matched to a gene: 1. The CDR3 is 15 residues long. Per germline, CDR1 PRHDT and CDR2 FYEKMQ (reference sequence). The CDR3 reads CASSLEAGGQETQYF. The CDR3 coding sequence is TGTGCCAGCAGCTTAGAAGCGGGGGGGCAAGAGACCCAGTACTTC.

The chain couples TRBV19 to TRBJ2-7; 9 bases line up with TRBD2. There are 14 residues in the CDR3. The germline CDR1 and CDR2 sequences are LNHDA and SQIVND (reference sequence). V lost 1 base to trimming and J lost 2 bases; unmatched junction nucleotides: 0. CDR3: CASSIGTSAYEQYF. CDR3 nucleotides: TGTGCCAGTAGTATAGGGACTAGCGCCTACGAGCAGTACTTC.

The CDR3 protein is CASSQSGVNTGELFF. CDR3 DNA sequence: TGTGCCAGCAGTCAGTCGGGAGTGAACACCGGGGAGCTGTTTTTT. The chain has TRBV28 and TRBJ2-2; weak D call: TRBD2 (6 bases). The CDR3 covers 15 residues. The germline V and J ends were trimmed by 5 bases and 1 base, with 11 bases remaining between them. CDR1 and CDR2 (germline): MDHEN, SYDVKM. Supplemented by reference TRBV28 and TRBJ2-2, the full variable domain reads DVKVTQSSRYLVKRTGEKVFLECVQDMDHENMFWYRQDPGLGLRLIYFSYDVKMKEKGDIPEGYSVSREKKERFSLILESASTNQTSMYLCASSQSGVNTGELFFGEGSRLTVL.

The chain combines TRBV7-8 with TRBJ1-6, with D possibly TRBD1 on 5 matching bases. Trimming removed 5 bases from V and 10 bases from J, with 18 bases in between. The CDR3 extends over 15 amino acids. The germline V gene has CDR1 SGHVS and CDR2 FQNEAQ. CDR3 DNA: TGTGCCAGCAGCAAGGGGTACGGCTTTGGCTCACCCCTCCACTTT. This sequence encodes CASSKGYGFGSPLHF.

The V and J genes are TRBV5-1 and TRBJ1-4; TRBD1 agrees at 7 bases. The CDR3 contains 15 residues. V lost 4 bases to trimming and J lost 7 bases; unmatched junction nucleotides: 10. CDR1 is SGHRS and CDR2 is YFSETQ in the germline V gene. The CDR3 region is CASSRNRGGGEKLFF. CDR3 in DNA: TGCGCCAGCAGCAGAAACAGGGGAGGCGGTGAAAAACTGTTTTTT.

The chain carries TRBV27 and TRBJ1-1; D not certain. With 2 bases removed from V and 4 bases from J, the gap between germline ends came to 14 bases. Per the germline V gene, CDR1 is MNHEY and CDR2 is SMNVEV (reference sequence). The CDR3 consists of 15 residues. CDR3 in DNA: TGTGCCAGCAGTTTAGTTGCGGGAATGGGCACTGAAGCTTTCTTT. Translated, it gives CASSLVAGMGTEAFF.

CDR3 DNA sequence: TGTGCCAGCAGCGTAGGTTTAGGGGGCGAGTCTGGAAACACCATATATTTT. This encodes CASSVGLGGESGNTIYF. This chain joins TRBV9 and TRBJ1-3; 7 bases map to TRBD1. The CDR3 totals 17 residues. CDR1 is SGDLS and CDR2 is YYNGEE in the germline V gene. V lost 0 bases and J lost 1; bases outside the gene matches: 7.

This clone has a single count. The V call is TRBV12-3 or TRBV12-4, the J call TRBJ1-1; D is ambiguous. This CDR3 comprises 11 residues. The V and J ends lost 6 bases and 1 base respectively, with 3 bases between them. The CDR3 spells CASRENTEAFF. For the CDR3, the DNA is TGTGCCAGCAGGGAGAACACTGAAGCTTTCTTT.

This rearrangement joins TRBV5-8 to TRBJ2-1; D may correspond to TRBD1 or TRBD2 (5 bases each). V was trimmed by 3 bases and J by 2 bases, leaving 12 bases between them. Germline V lookup: CDR1 SGHTS, CDR2 YDEGEE. The CDR3 spans 15 residues. As DNA, the CDR3 is TGTGCCAGCAGCTCTGGGGGAGTTACCTACAATGAGCAGTTCTTC. Translation: CASSSGGVTYNEQFF.